The 25 T cell receptor beta chains presented below share a single source sample, sequenced in a study of regulatory T cells in long-lasting Graves disease. For TCR beta, libraries came from iRepertoire HTBI primers and Arm-PCR of CDR3 regions. TCRdb recomputed calls from the multiplex PCR reads with MiXCR, one row per CDR3 protein. The repertoire holds a few hundred thousand distinct CDR3 sequences, with roughly 23% as singletons. This sample's time point: persistent/refractory GD, antithyroid drugs over 5 years with positive TRAb. Generation of the TCR library employed RNA extracted from PBMCs. The material sequenced was peripheral blood mononuclear cells (PBMCs), taken when the disease was refractory, from a patient treated with antithyroid drugs. These receptors all come from a woman in her thirties or forties with Graves disease.

Regarding this clonotype: It may be a read error: a sequence one base away is much more abundant. The chain has TRBV12-5 and TRBJ2-2; D is ambiguous. The length of the CDR3 is 15 residues. The germline V gene encodes CDR1 LGHNT and CDR2 FRNRAP. CDR3 in amino acids: CASGLLNSNTRELFF. DNA for the CDR3: TGTGCTAGTGGCCTGCTTAATTCGAACACCAGGGAGCTGTTTTTT.

The gene calls are TRBV7-6 and TRBJ2-7; 7 nucleotides agree with TRBD2. In germline, CDR1 is SGHVS, CDR2 FNYEAQ. Trimming removed 5 bases from V and 2 bases from J; junction bases left unmatched: 12. The CDR3 has 16 residues. This CDR3 reads CASSPSDGRPTYEQYF. The CDR3 nucleotides are TGTGCCAGCAGCCCCTCTGACGGGAGGCCTACCTACGAGCAGTACTTC.

This clonotype has only a few counts. The chain is built from TRBV4-2 and TRBJ1-2; D is uncertain. The V gene lost 0 bases and the J gene lost 7 bases, with 9 bases spanning the gap. The CDR3 covers 13 residues. The germline V gene encodes CDR1 LGHNA and CDR2 YNFKEQ. CDR3 protein: CASSQDVDSGYTF. CDR3 DNA: TGTGCCAGCAGCCAAGATGTGGACTCTGGCTACACCTTC.

This clonotype has at least ten counts. CDR3: CASSRQGAKNTGELFF. CDR3 bases: TGTGCCAGCAGCAGACAGGGGGCAAAGAACACCGGGGAGCTGTTTTTT. The chain combines TRBV2 with TRBJ2-2; 10 positions match TRBD1. The germline CDR1 and CDR2 sequences are SNHLY and FYNNEI. CDR3 size: 16 residues. V lost 6 bases, J lost 1 base, and 5 bases stayed unmatched.

This clonotype was observed at least ten times. This chain joins TRBV19 and TRBJ2-5; D may correspond to TRBD1 or TRBD2 (5 bases each). Between the trimmed V and J ends, which lost 3 bases and 4 bases, there was a span of 6 bases. The CDR3 is 12 residues long. Germline V lookup: CDR1 LNHDA, CDR2 SQIVND (reference sequence). In nucleotides, the CDR3 is TGTGCCAGTAGTATCGGGGCAGAGACCCAGTACTTC. It encodes CASSIGAETQYF.

This clonotype was observed at least ten times. The J gene is TRBJ2-7, the V gene TRBV6-5; D might be TRBD1 or TRBD2, each matching 5 bases. Looked up from germline, CDR1 is MNHEY and CDR2 is SVGAGI. The CDR3 has 15 amino acids. With 2 bases removed from V and 2 bases from J, the gap between germline ends came to 13 bases. CDR3 nucleotide sequence: TGTGCCAGCAGTTACAACGGGCAGGGACCCTACGAGCAGTACTTC. Its translation is CASSYNGQGPYEQYF.

In its sample, this clonotype was seen a few times. The rearrangement joins TRBV6-5 to TRBJ1-5; D remains ambiguous. Trimming left V 0 bases short and J 2 bases short, with 5 bases between. The CDR3 sequence is 14 residues long. Germline V CDR1 and CDR2: MNHEY, SVGAGI. CDR3 bases: TGTGCCAGCAGTTACTCCCAGGGCAATCAGCCCCAGCATTTT. Translating it yields CASSYSQGNQPQHF.

About this clonotype itself: The CDR3 end shows no conserved phenylalanine or tryptophan, and so a read error is likely. J is TRBJ2-7 and V is TRBV7-3; 10 bases line up with TRBD2. Per germline, CDR1 SGHTA and CDR2 FQGTGA. The length of the CDR3 is 17 residues. J was trimmed by 4 bases and V by 1 base; bases with no gene match: 10. DNA of the CDR3: TGTGCCAGCAGCTTAAGACGTTCAGCGGGAGGGCCTTACGAGCAGTACCTC. Amino acids: CASSLRRSAGGPYEQYL.

The gene calls are TRBV10-3 and TRBJ2-7; the match to TRBD1 covers 7 bases. The CDR3 loop spans 14 amino acids. V shed 2 bases, J shed 5 bases, and the junction held 6 bases outside the gene matches. CDR1 and CDR2 from the germline V gene are ENHRY and SYGVKD. CDR3 nucleotides: TGTGCCATCAGTGAGCCGACAGGGAAGAACGAGCAGTACTTC. Its translation is CAISEPTGKNEQYF.

This clonotype appeared many times. The rearrangement joins TRBV28 to TRBJ2-7; D uncertain. The V gene lost 6 bases and the J gene lost 6 bases, with 15 bases spanning the gap. This CDR3 has 13 residues. Germline V CDR1 and CDR2: MDHEN, SYDVKM. The CDR3 spells CASSPLLGREQYF. As DNA, the CDR3 is TGTGCCAGCAGCCCACTCCTCGGGCGCGAGCAGTACTTC.

This clonotype was found many times. This sequence joins TRBV28 and TRBJ2-7; no clear D. This CDR3 has 13 amino acids. V lost 2 bases and J lost 2, with 7 bases in between. The germline V gene encodes CDR1 MDHEN and CDR2 SYDVKM. CDR3 loop: CASSLLDTYEQYF. In DNA form, the CDR3 reads TGTGCCAGCAGTTTACTAGATACCTACGAGCAGTACTTC.

The chain has TRBV24-1 and TRBJ2-3; 11 bases are shared with TRBD2. The germline V gene encodes CDR1 KGHDR and CDR2 SFDVKD. This CDR3 spans 17 amino acids. The trim removed 3 bases at V and 2 bases at J, leaving 6 bases unmatched. CDR3 nucleotide sequence: TGTGCCACCAGTGATCGTGGGACTAGCGGTAACACAGATACGCAGTATTTT. Protein sequence: CATSDRGTSGNTDTQYF.

As for this clonotype: Its ends do not fully match the called genes, so a read error is possible. CDR3 sequence: CASSLGPMGTETFF. CDR3 DNA sequence: TGTGCCAGCAGTTTAGGGCCAATGGGCACTGAAACTTTCTTT. The gene calls are TRBV27 and TRBJ1-1, with unresolved D. Germline V gene lookup returns CDR1 MNHEY and CDR2 SMNVEV (reference sequence). The CDR3 totals 14 residues.

CDR3 sequence: CASSVGVGSFYGYTF. The CDR3 coding sequence is TGTGCCAGCAGCGTAGGGGTAGGTTCGTTCTATGGCTACACCTTC. The V gene is TRBV9, the J gene TRBJ1-2; D not resolved. Germline V gene sequence: CDR1 SGDLS, CDR2 YYNGEE. Trimming cost V 0 bases and J 4 bases, with 13 bases left between them. The CDR3 loop spans 15 amino acids.

The chain links TRBV4-1 to TRBJ2-7; D ambiguous. The CDR3 has 14 residues. Trimming removed 1 base from V and 2 bases from J, with 9 bases in between. Germline lookup yields CDR1 MGHRA and CDR2 YSYEKL. The CDR3 protein is CASSQVLGTYEQYF. The CDR3 DNA follows: TGCGCCAGCAGCCAAGTATTAGGAACCTACGAGCAGTACTTC.

The V gene is TRBV6-2 or TRBV6-3, the J gene TRBJ1-6; TRBD1 matches 7 bases. The V and J ends lost 7 bases and 7 bases, in that order; junction bases with no gene match: 13. This CDR3 is 16 amino acids long. Germline CDR1 is MNHEY and CDR2 is SVGEGT. CDR3 amino acids: CASTPDRAKRNSPLHF. The CDR3 DNA sequence: TGTGCCAGCACCCCCGACAGGGCTAAACGCAATTCACCCCTCCACTTT.

This clonotype showed up many times. The chain recombines TRBV29-1 with TRBJ2-5, with D possibly TRBD2 on 5 matching bases. V dropped 1 base and J dropped 5 bases, with 14 bases sitting between them. The CDR3 is 14 residues long. From germline, CDR1 is SQVTM and CDR2 ANQGSEA. CDR3 in amino acids: CSVEALVERETQYF. In DNA, the CDR3 is TGCAGCGTTGAAGCACTAGTGGAACGGGAGACCCAGTACTTC.

The rearrangement uses TRBV20-1 and TRBJ2-7; D gene unclear. The CDR3 sequence is 14 residues long. Germline V gene sequence: CDR1 DFQATT, CDR2 SNEGSKA (reference sequence). Trimming removed 0 bases from V and 2 bases from J, with 11 bases in between. Here the CDR3 reads CSARDLAAPYEQYF. The CDR3, as DNA: TGCAGTGCTAGAGATTTAGCTGCTCCCTACGAGCAGTACTTC.

CDR3 residues: CAISETGNSGNTIYF. The CDR3 region has the DNA TGTGCCATCAGTGAGACAGGGAACTCTGGAAACACCATATATTTT. The rearrangement uses TRBV10-3 and TRBJ1-3, with D perhaps TRBD1 (6 bases). V was clipped by 2 bases and J by 0 bases, with 8 bases between them. The CDR3 extends over 15 amino acids. Per the germline V gene, CDR1 is ENHRY and CDR2 is SYGVKD.

The V gene is TRBV28, the J gene TRBJ2-7; D possibly matches TRBD1 or TRBD2 (5 bases each). The germline CDR1 and CDR2 sequences are MDHEN and SYDVKM. Trimming cost V 8 bases and J 5 bases, with 13 bases left between them. The CDR3 loop spans 12 amino acids. CDR3 in DNA: TGTGCCAGCCGGTTAGGGGAGAACGAGCAGTACTTC. Translation gives CASRLGENEQYF.

The chain is built from TRBV27 and TRBJ1-1; D call uncertain. Germline V gene sequence: CDR1 MNHEY, CDR2 SMNVEV (reference sequence). This CDR3 region has 12 residues. Trimming shortened V by 7 bases and J by 4 bases, and 10 bases separated the two germline ends. Here the CDR3 reads CASKRGFTEAFF. CDR3 nucleotides: TGTGCCAGCAAACGAGGTTTCACTGAAGCTTTCTTT.

The CDR3 protein is CASSRQELYEQYF. The CDR3 DNA follows: TGTGCCAGCAGCCGACAGGAGCTCTACGAGCAGTACTTC. The rearrangement joins TRBV12-3 or TRBV12-4 to TRBJ2-7, with a weak D call TRBD1 (6 bases). The CDR3 spans 13 residues. V gave up 6 bases and J gave up 3 bases, with 12 bases separating them.

This clonotype has at least ten counts. The J gene is TRBJ1-5, the V gene TRBV15; no reliable D call. From germline, CDR1 is LNHNV and CDR2 YYDKDF (reference sequence). This CDR3 region has 14 residues. Trimming removed 0 bases at V and 7 bases at J, with 10 bases between. CDR3 protein: CATSRDQVGQPQHF. DNA for the CDR3: TGTGCCACCAGCAGAGATCAGGTGGGGCAGCCCCAGCATTTT.

The V and J genes are TRBV2 and TRBJ2-1; tentatively, D is TRBD2 (5 bases). The CDR3 consists of 15 residues. V shed 1 base and J shed 6 bases, with 13 bases lying between them. Germline CDR1 and CDR2: SNHLY and FYNNEI. The CDR3 loop reads CASSEVGDEGNEQFF. CDR3 nucleotides: TGTGCCAGCAGTGAAGTGGGTGACGAGGGCAATGAGCAGTTCTTC.

This chain uses TRBV2 with TRBJ2-7, with TRBD2 as a possible D gene (6 bases). Germline V gene lookup returns CDR1 SNHLY and CDR2 FYNNEI. This CDR3 region has 12 residues. V lost 7 bases and J 7 bases, leaving 14 bases between the germline ends. The CDR3 region is CASIAGRGEQYF. As DNA, the CDR3 is TGTGCCAGCATTGCGGGACGTGGGGAGCAGTACTTC. Together with reference TRBV2 and TRBJ2-7, the CDR3 gives the full variable domain: EPEVTQTPSHQVTQMGQEVILRCVPISNHLYFYWYRQILGQKVEFLVSFYNNEISEKSEIFDDQFSVERPDGSNFTLKIRSTKLEDSAMYFCASIAGRGEQYFGPGTRLTVT.